Listed below are T cell receptor beta chains from one sample, sequenced in a study of cytomegalovirus exposure and HLA in healthy donors. The assay was immunoSEQ multiplex PCR, and TCRdb's table has in-frame clones only and misses some. This repertoire shows roughly 120,000 clones, roughly 83% found once; its top ten account for about 2%. Material: PBMCs. Every receptor here comes from a man between 18 and 35 years old in good health and CMV-seronegative. CDR3s include the opening cysteine and the closing phenylalanine or tryptophan. The D gene is left open where the match is weak. Only some rows state a clone size, as once, few, many or a class for expanded clones.

>TRBJ2-7|-|-|TRBV5-1
CASSLQGGRSGQGYEQYF
TGCGCCAGCAGCTTACAGGGAGGGCGGTCCGGCCAGGGTTACGAGCAGTACTTC
>TRBJ1-1|-|-|TRBV27
CASSLSVDTPNTEAFF
TGTGCCAGCAGTTTATCCGTCGACACACCTAACACTGAAGCTTTCTTT
>TRBJ2-1|-|-|TRBV6-1
CASSEGVPSGEQFF
TGTGCCAGCAGTGAAGGTGTCCCCTCGGGTGAGCAGTTCTTC
>TRBJ2-1|TRBD2|-|TRBV27
CASSLLAGVNEQFF
TGTGCCAGCAGTTTGCTAGCGGGAGTCAATGAGCAGTTCTTC
>TRBJ2-7|-|-|TRBV30
CAGTSGSYEQYF
TGTGCCGGGACCAGCGGTTCCTACGAGCAGTACTTC
>TRBJ1-2|TRBD1|-|TRBV28
CASSSGTGICWGTF
TGTGCCAGCAGTTCCGGGACAGGGATTTGTTGGGGCACCTTC
>TRBJ2-5|TRBD1|-|TRBV4-3
CASSQNAGQGGQETQYF
TGCGCCAGCAGCCAAAATGCCGGACAGGGAGGACAAGAGACCCAGTACTTC
>TRBJ1-2|TRBD1|-|TRBV9
CASSVALGTGGVLGYGYTF
TGTGCCAGCAGCGTAGCCCTCGGGACAGGGGGCGTTTTAGGTTATGGCTACACCTTC
>TRBJ1-2|-|-|TRBV7-9
CASSLGVAGLYGYTF
TGTGCCAGCAGCTTAGGGGTCGCGGGGTTATATGGCTACACCTTC
>TRBJ2-3|TRBD1|once|TRBV18
CASSPQQGARTDTQYF
TGTGCCAGCTCACCCCAACAGGGGGCCAGGACAGATACGCAGTATTTT
>TRBJ2-3|TRBD1|-|TRBV18
CASSPGGTGQSTQYF
TGTGCCAGCTCACCGGGGGGGACAGGGCAATCTACGCAGTATTTT
>TRBJ2-5|-|-|TRBV1
CTSSLDPTGKGETQYF
TGCACCAGCAGCCTCGACCCTACAGGGAAGGGAGAGACCCAGTACTTC
>TRBJ2-7|-|-|TRBV25-1
CASSPLGVRNYEQYF
TGTGCCAGCAGTCCCCTCGGGGTGAGGAACTACGAGCAGTACTTC
>TRBJ1-1|TRBD1|-|TRBV19
CASSVDRDTEAFF
TGTGCCAGTAGTGTGGACAGGGACACTGAAGCTTTCTTT
>TRBJ1-5|TRBD1|-|TRBV2
CASVRGTGGLSNQPQHF
TGTGCCAGCGTAAGGGGGACAGGGGGCTTGAGCAATCAGCCCCAGCATTTT
>TRBJ1-1|-|-|TRBV19
CASSLPTGNTEAFF
TGTGCCAGTAGTCTCCCGACAGGGAACACTGAAGCTTTCTTT
>TRBJ1-1|TRBD1|-|TRBV28
CASSLWGQGAVTTEAFF
TGTGCCAGCAGTTTATGGGGACAGGGAGCGGTGACCACTGAAGCTTTCTTT
>TRBJ1-5|-|-|TRBV27
CASRASRASNQPQHF
TGTGCCAGCAGGGCCTCGAGGGCTAGCAATCAGCCCCAGCATTTT
>TRBJ1-1|-|-|TRBV9
CASSVEAAPIGAFF
TGTGCCAGCAGCGTGGAGGCAGCCCCGATAGGAGCTTTCTTT
>TRBJ2-4|TRBD2|once|TRBV5-8
CASSLGGRAFGNIQYF
TGTGCCAGCAGCTTAGGTGGGAGGGCCTTCGGAAACATTCAGTACTTC
>TRBJ2-5|-|-|TRBV19
CASSIEWSQETQYF
TGTGCCAGTAGTATCGAGTGGTCTCAAGAGACCCAGTACTTC
>TRBJ2-1|-|-|TRBV10-2
CASSGEGPLQQFF
TGCGCCAGCAGTGGAGAGGGCCCCCTACAGCAGTTCTTC
>TRBJ2-3|TRBD2|-|TRBV5-1
CASSSTAGLAEPRTDTQYF
TGCGCCAGCAGCTCCACGGCGGGACTAGCGGAGCCCCGCACAGATACGCAGTATTTT
>TRBJ1-1|TRBD1|-|TRBV7-9
CASSSNRGWTEAFF
TGTGCCAGCAGCTCAAACAGGGGGTGGACTGAAGCTTTCTTT
>TRBJ1-6|TRBD1|-|TRBV27
CASKSRTGKHSPLHF
TGTGCCAGCAAATCCCGGACAGGGAAACATTCACCCCTCCACTTT
>TRBJ1-1|TRBD1|-|TRBV7-9
CASSYQWDSKSEAFF
TGTGCCAGCAGCTACCAATGGGACAGCAAGAGTGAAGCTTTCTTT
>TRBJ1-1|-|-|TRBV27
CASFPRGAQAYSAFF
TGTGCCAGCTTCCCCCGGGGGGCGCAAGCATATTCGGCTTTCTTT
>TRBJ2-7|TRBD2|few|TRBV4-3
CASSQGRLSGSYEQYF
TGCGCCAGCAGCCAAGGCCGGTTGAGCGGGAGCTACGAGCAGTACTTC
>TRBJ1-1|-|-|TRBV7-6
CASSYTGNTEAFF
TGTGCCAGCAGCTACACGGGAAACACTGAAGCTTTCTTT
>TRBJ2-4|-|-|TRBV10-1
CASELTGTQVSIAKNIQYF
TGCGCCAGTGAATTGACCGGGACTCAGGTCAGTATAGCCAAAAACATTCAGTACTTC
>TRBJ2-1|-|few|TRBV7-7
CASSLDRSSYNEQFF
TGTGCCAGCAGCTTAGACAGGAGCTCCTACAATGAGCAGTTCTTC
>TRBJ2-2|TRBD2|few|TRBV19
CASSIVGLAEDTGELFF
TGTGCCAGTAGTATAGTAGGACTAGCGGAAGACACCGGGGAGCTGTTTTTT
>TRBJ2-6|TRBD2|-|TRBV4-2
CASSPEGGLAGVNKLAGANVLTF
TGTGCCAGCAGCCCCGAGGGGGGACTAGCGGGAGTTAATAAACTGGCGGGGGCCAACGTCCTGACTTTC
>TRBJ1-5|-|few|TRBV4-1
CASSQVGRGGPPQHF
TGCGCCAGCAGCCAAGTGGGTAGGGGAGGGCCGCCCCAGCATTTT
>TRBJ2-4|TRBD1|-|TRBV5-5
CASSMGSGTAMPKNIQYF
TGTGCCAGCAGCATGGGTTCCGGGACAGCTATGCCCAAAAACATTCAGTACTTC
>TRBJ2-1|-|-|TRBV7-3
CASSLLAWNEQFF
TGTGCCAGCAGCCTACTAGCCTGGAATGAGCAGTTCTTC
>TRBJ2-7|-|-|TRBV30
CAWSPGTNYEQYF
TGTGCCTGGAGTCCAGGGACAAACTACGAGCAGTACTTC
>TRBJ1-2|-|-|TRBV29-1
CSVEFGQEIGYTF
TGCAGCGTTGAATTTGGGCAGGAAATTGGCTACACCTTC
>TRBJ2-1|-|-|TRBV1
CTSRRLARSYNEQFF
TGCACCAGCAGGAGGCTAGCGCGCTCCTACAATGAGCAGTTCTTC
>TRBJ2-5|TRBD2|-|TRBV15
CATSRGQREFLETQYF
TGTGCCACCAGCAGAGGGCAGCGGGAATTTCTAGAGACCCAGTACTTC
>TRBJ1-2|-|-|TRBV7-9
CASSLYSLYGYTF
TGTGCCAGCAGCTTATACAGTCTCTATGGCTACACCTTC
>TRBJ2-7|TRBD2|-|TRBV28
CASSPRTSGAYEQYF
TGTGCCAGCAGCCCCAGGACTAGCGGGGCCTACGAGCAGTACTTC
>TRBJ2-1|-|-|TRBV6-5
CASSPARRRHNEQFF
TGTGCCAGCAGCCCCGCGAGACGGAGACACAATGAGCAGTTCTTC
>TRBJ2-5|TRBD2|-|TRBV9
CASSVGGTKETQYF
TGTGCCAGCAGCGTAGGAGGGACTAAGGAGACCCAGTACTTC
>TRBJ2-1|TRBD2|-|TRBV5-4
CASSLMYRGLANNEQFF
TGTGCCAGCAGCCTTATGTATCGGGGACTAGCTAACAATGAGCAGTTCTTC
>TRBJ1-2|TRBD1|-|TRBV6-5
CASTGTDYGYTF
TGTGCCAGCACTGGGACAGACTATGGCTACACCTTC
>TRBJ1-3|-|-|TRBV28
CASSPRQSSSGNTIYF
TGTGCCAGCAGTCCCAGACAGTCGTCCTCTGGAAACACCATATATTTT
>TRBJ2-1|TRBD2|-|TRBV2
CASGKPGLAYYNEQFF
TGTGCCAGCGGCAAACCGGGACTAGCGTACTACAATGAGCAGTTCTTC
>TRBJ1-1|TRBD1|-|TRBV19
CASAGTGTGHTEAFF
TGTGCCAGTGCAGGGACCGGGACAGGGCACACTGAAGCTTTCTTT
>TRBJ2-1|TRBD2|-|TRBV5-1
CASSLALAGGYNEQFF
TGCGCCAGCAGCTTGGCCCTAGCGGGAGGGTACAATGAGCAGTTCTTC
>TRBJ1-1|-|-|TRBV27
CASSSQGVMDTEAFF
TGTGCCAGCAGTTCACAAGGGGTTATGGACACTGAAGCTTTCTTT
>TRBJ2-7|TRBD1|-|TRBV27
CASSLLGQGHEQYF
TGTGCCAGCAGTTTACTTGGACAGGGTCACGAGCAGTACTTC
>TRBJ2-7|-|-|TRBV7-2
CASSLDPAGWEQYF
TGTGCCAGCAGCTTAGATCCCGCAGGATGGGAGCAGTACTTC